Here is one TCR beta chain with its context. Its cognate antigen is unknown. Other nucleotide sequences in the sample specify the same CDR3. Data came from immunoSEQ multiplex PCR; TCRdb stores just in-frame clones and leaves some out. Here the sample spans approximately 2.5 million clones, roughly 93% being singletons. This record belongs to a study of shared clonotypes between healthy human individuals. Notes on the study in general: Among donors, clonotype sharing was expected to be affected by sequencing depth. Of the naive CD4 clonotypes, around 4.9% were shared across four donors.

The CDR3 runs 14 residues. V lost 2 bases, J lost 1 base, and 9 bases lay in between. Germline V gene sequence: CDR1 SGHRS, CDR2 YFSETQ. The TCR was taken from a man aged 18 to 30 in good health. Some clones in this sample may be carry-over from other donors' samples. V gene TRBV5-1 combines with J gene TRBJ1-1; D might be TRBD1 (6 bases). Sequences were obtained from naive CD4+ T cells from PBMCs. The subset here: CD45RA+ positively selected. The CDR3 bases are TGCGCCAGCAGCTTCAGGGGTGAGAACACTGAAGCTTTCTTT. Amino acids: CASSFRGENTEAFF.